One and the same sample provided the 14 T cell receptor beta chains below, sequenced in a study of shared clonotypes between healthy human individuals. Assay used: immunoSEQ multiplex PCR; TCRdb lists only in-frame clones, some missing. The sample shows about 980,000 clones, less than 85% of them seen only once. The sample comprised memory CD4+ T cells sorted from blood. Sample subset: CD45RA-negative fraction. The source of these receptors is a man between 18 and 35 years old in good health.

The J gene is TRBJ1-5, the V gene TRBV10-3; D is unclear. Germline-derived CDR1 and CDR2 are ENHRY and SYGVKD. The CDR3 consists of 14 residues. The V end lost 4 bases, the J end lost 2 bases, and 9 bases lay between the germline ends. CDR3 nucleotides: TGTGCCATCAGTGTTTCCGGGGGCAATCAGCCCCAGCATTTT. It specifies CAISVSGGNQPQHF.

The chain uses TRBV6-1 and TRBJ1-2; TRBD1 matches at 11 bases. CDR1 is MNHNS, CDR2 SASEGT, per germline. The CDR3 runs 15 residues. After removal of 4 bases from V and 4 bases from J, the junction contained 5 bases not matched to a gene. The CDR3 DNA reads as TGTGCCAGCAGTGCCGGACAGGGGGCCAGCTATGGCTACACCTTC. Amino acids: CASSAGQGASYGYTF.

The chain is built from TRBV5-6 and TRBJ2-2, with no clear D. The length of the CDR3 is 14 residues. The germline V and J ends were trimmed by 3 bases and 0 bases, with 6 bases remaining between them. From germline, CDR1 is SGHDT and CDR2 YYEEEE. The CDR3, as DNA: TGTGCCAGCAGCTGGTACACGAACACCGGGGAGCTGTTTTTT. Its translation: CASSWYTNTGELFF.

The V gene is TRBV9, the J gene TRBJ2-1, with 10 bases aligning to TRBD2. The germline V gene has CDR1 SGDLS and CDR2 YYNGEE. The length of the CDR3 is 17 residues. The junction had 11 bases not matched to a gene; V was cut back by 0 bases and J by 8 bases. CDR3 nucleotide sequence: TGTGCCAGCAGCGTAGGGATTCGGCCTAGCGGGGGCTATGAGCAGTTCTTC. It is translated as CASSVGIRPSGGYEQFF.

The CDR3 DNA reads TGTGCCAGCAGCCGAATGGACAGGGGAGAGCAGTACTTC. Encoded protein: CASSRMDRGEQYF. This chain uses TRBV6-5 with TRBJ2-7, with 9 bases identical to TRBD1. The V gene end was trimmed by 6 bases and the J gene end by 7 bases; junction bases not matched to a gene: 7. The CDR3 extends over 13 amino acids. Germline V gene sequence: CDR1 MNHEY, CDR2 SVGAGI.

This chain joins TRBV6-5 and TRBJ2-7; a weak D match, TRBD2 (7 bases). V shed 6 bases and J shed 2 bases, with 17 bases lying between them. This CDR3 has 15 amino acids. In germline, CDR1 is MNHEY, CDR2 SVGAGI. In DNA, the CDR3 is TGTGCCAGCAGCTCCATGGGGGGGGGCGCCTACGAGCAGTACTTC. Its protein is CASSSMGGGAYEQYF.

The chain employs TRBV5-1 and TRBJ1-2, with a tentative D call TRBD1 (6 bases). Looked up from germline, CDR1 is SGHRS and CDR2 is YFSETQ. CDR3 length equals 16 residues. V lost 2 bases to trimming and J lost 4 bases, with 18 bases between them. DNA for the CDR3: TGCGCCAGCAGCTTTTATTCGGGGGGCCCCGCCTATGGCTACACCTTC. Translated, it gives CASSFYSGGPAYGYTF.

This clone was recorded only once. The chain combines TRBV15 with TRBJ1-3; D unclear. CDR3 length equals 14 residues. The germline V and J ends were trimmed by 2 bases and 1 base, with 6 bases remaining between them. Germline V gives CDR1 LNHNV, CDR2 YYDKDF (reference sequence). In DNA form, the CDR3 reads TGTGCCACCAGCAGAATTGGGTCTGGAAACACCATATATTTT. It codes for CATSRIGSGNTIYF.

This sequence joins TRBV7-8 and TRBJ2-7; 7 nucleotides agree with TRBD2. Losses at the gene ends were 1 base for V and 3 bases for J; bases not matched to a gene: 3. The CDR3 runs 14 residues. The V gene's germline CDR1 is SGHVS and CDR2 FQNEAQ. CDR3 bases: TGTGCCAGCAGCTTAGGTCGGGGGGTCTACGAGCAGTACTTC. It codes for CASSLGRGVYEQYF.

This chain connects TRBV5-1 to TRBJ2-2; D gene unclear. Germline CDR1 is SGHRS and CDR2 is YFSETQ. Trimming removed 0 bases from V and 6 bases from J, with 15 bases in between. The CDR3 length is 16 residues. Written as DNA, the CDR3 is TGCGCCAGCAGCTTGGGTAGCTTAAGTGATTCCGGGGAGCTGTTTTTT. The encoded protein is CASSLGSLSDSGELFF.

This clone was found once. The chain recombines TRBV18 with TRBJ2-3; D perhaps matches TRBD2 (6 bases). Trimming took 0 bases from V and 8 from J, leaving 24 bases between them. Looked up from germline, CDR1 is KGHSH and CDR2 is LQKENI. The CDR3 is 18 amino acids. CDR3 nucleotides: TGTGCCAGCTCACCACCTCCGAAGGCCAGCGGGCATTTGGGTACGCAGTATTTT. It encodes CASSPPPKASGHLGTQYF.

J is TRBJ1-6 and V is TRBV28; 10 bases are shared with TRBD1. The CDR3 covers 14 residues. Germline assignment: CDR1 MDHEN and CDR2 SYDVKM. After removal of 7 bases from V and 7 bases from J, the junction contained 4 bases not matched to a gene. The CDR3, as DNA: TGTGCCAGCAAGGAGGGACAGGGGAATTCACCCCTCCACTTT. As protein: CASKEGQGNSPLHF.

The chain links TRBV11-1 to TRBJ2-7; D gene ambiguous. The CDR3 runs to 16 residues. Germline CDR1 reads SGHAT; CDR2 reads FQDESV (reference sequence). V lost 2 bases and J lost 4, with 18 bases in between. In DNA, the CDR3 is TGTGCCAGCAGCTTACTTGCAGGACGTTCCAATTACGAGCAGTACTTC. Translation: CASSLLAGRSNYEQYF. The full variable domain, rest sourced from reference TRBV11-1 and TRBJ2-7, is EAEVAQSPRYKITEKSQAVAFWCDPISGHATLYWYRQILGQGPELLVQFQDESVVDDSQLPKDRFSAERLKGVDSTLKIQPAELGDSAMYLCASSLLAGRSNYEQYFGPGTRLTVT.

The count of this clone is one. The CDR3 sequence: CASSDAGGGSPLHF. CDR3 nucleotide sequence: TGCGCCAGCAGTGACGCAGGGGGTGGTTCACCCCTCCACTTT. This chain uses TRBV10-2 with TRBJ1-6, with 7 bases aligning to TRBD1. CDR1 WSHSY and CDR2 SAAADI come from the germline V gene. CDR3 length: 14 residues. Germline trimming cut 3 bases from V and 9 bases from J; bases unmatched to any gene: 5.